This record looks at one T cell receptor (beta chain) sequence and its context. The antigen is unknown. The sample belongs to a study of cytomegalovirus exposure and HLA in healthy donors. Study findings and constraints: Diagnosis of cytomegalovirus status made by the classifier reportedly showed high specificity and sensitivity. In a later analysis, first-cohort TCR clusters were found to tend to co-occur in the approximately 120 validation repertoires. A list of roughly 160 TCR beta chains associated with cytomegalovirus was given. Whilst most TCR sequences proved rare, a subset of public TCRs occurred across many donors.

This CDR3 is 17 amino acids long. V lost 6 bases and J lost 3; bases outside the gene matches: 10. The germline V gene has CDR1 SGHAT and CDR2 FQDESV (reference sequence). Profiled with immunoSEQ multiplex PCR; TCRdb holds only in-frame clones, not every one. Of roughly 56,000 clones in the sample, around 90% are singletons; the top ten hold about 1%. V is TRBV11-1 and J is TRBJ2-3; 12 bases align to TRBD1. This receptor was taken from a man between 18 and 29 years old in good health and CMV-seronegative. Sequenced: PBMCs. This CDR3 reads CASRLGQGAFQTDTQYF. DNA for the CDR3: TGTGCCAGCAGACTGGGACAGGGGGCTTTTCAGACAGATACGCAGTATTTT.